This TCR beta chain was retrieved from a study of blood T cell repertoires in COVID-19. Across the whole study: Both acute and convalescent COVID-19 samples were obtained from the United States, Italy and Spain. Sources were T cells, B-cell-depleted T cells, or PBMCs; the material itself was cDNA or gDNA.

Generated by immunoSEQ multiplex PCR, the TCRdb table keeps only in-frame clones and is missing some. Seen here are fewer than 150,000 clones, around 87% observed once, and the top ten hold roughly 18%. Material for sequencing was peripheral blood. This clonotype originated in a woman aged 45-59 years who had recovered from COVID-19.

CDR3 coding DNA: TGTGCCAGCAGCCCATCTAGGCGGAGCTCTGGAAACACCATATATTTT. This translates into CASSPSRRSSGNTIYF. The rearrangement joins TRBV5-4 to TRBJ1-3; D is unresolved. Trimming stripped 4 bases from V and 0 bases from J, with 14 bases between. There are 16 residues in the CDR3. The germline V gene has CDR1 SGHNT and CDR2 YYREEE (reference sequence).